Below, 31 T cell receptor beta chains from the same sample are listed, as sequenced in a study of T cell changes during pregnancy in multiple sclerosis. The assay was immunoSEQ multiplex PCR, and TCRdb's table has in-frame clones only and misses some. The table records tens of thousands of clones, about 92% of them present only once. The starting material was CD8+ T cells from peripheral blood mononuclear cells, obtained in the third trimester of pregnancy. These receptors originate from a female donor with multiple sclerosis, enrolled in a pregnancy study.

The chain links TRBV4-1 to TRBJ1-6; 7 bases match TRBD1. This CDR3 comprises 15 residues. Per germline, CDR1 MGHRA and CDR2 YSYEKL. Unmatched junction bases numbered 8, after V lost 1 base and J lost 11 bases. The CDR3 DNA follows: TGCGCCAGCAGCCAAGGGGGGACAGCCTCGACACCCCTCCACTTT. Residues: CASSQGGTASTPLHF.

This chain joins TRBV30 and TRBJ1-1, with no clear D. V lost 5 bases and J lost 3, with 13 bases in between. The CDR3 is made up of 13 amino acids. Per the germline V gene, CDR1 is GTSNPN and CDR2 is SVGIG (reference sequence). The CDR3 spells CAWDQVLDTEAFF. The CDR3 DNA is TGTGCCTGGGACCAGGTTTTGGACACTGAAGCTTTCTTT.

This chain links TRBV5-1 with TRBJ1-1, with D perhaps TRBD1 (6 bases). This CDR3 has 16 residues. Trimming took off 3 bases at V and 3 bases at J, with 18 bases between the two ends. CDR1 and CDR2 (germline): SGHRS, YFSETQ. CDR3: CASSWTPEGEYTEAFF. The CDR3 DNA follows: TGCGCCAGCAGCTGGACCCCAGAGGGGGAATACACTGAAGCTTTCTTT. Variable domain in full (rest from reference TRBV5-1 and TRBJ1-1): KAGVTQTPRYLIKTRGQQVTLSCSPISGHRSVSWYQQTPGQGLQFLFEYFSETQRNKGNFPGRFSGRQFSNSRSEMNVSTLELGDSALYLCASSWTPEGEYTEAFFGQGTRLTVV.

The rearrangement links TRBV7-8 to TRBJ1-2; D is undetermined. The germline V and J ends were trimmed by 5 bases and 6 bases, with 10 bases remaining between them. This CDR3 has 12 amino acids. Per the germline V gene, CDR1 is SGHVS and CDR2 is FQNEAQ. The CDR3 is CASSRGEDGYTF. The DNA for the CDR3 is TGTGCCAGCAGCCGAGGTGAGGATGGCTACACCTTC.

This rearrangement joins TRBV2 to TRBJ2-1, with 7 bases fitting TRBD1. With 6 bases clipped from V and 0 bases from J, the junction kept 17 bases outside the gene matches. The CDR3 length is 19 residues. CDR1 and CDR2 from the germline V gene are SNHLY and FYNNEI. The CDR3 region has the DNA TGTGCCAGCAGGGACCCTCGGGGACAGACGACCAGCTCCTACAATGAGCAGTTCTTC. This gives the protein CASRDPRGQTTSSYNEQFF.

The chain couples TRBV6-1 to TRBJ1-5; possible D gene TRBD1, 5 bases. CDR3 length: 17 residues. Germline values: CDR1 MNHNS, CDR2 SASEGT. Between the trimmed V and J ends, which lost 2 bases and 0 bases, there was a span of 14 bases. The DNA of the CDR3 is TGTGCCAGCAGTGAACGAGGAGGGGACTATAGCAATCAGCCCCAGCATTTT. Translated, it gives CASSERGGDYSNQPQHF.

The rearrangement uses TRBV4-2 and TRBJ2-7; 13 bases fit TRBD2. The germline gives CDR1 LGHNA, CDR2 YNFKEQ. The V gene end was trimmed by 0 bases and the J gene end by 5 bases; junction bases not matched to a gene: 4. This CDR3 has 16 amino acids. CDR3 in amino acids: CASSQELAGGPDEQYF. CDR3 nucleotide sequence: TGTGCCAGCAGCCAAGAACTAGCGGGGGGGCCGGACGAGCAGTACTTC.

This sequence joins TRBV4-1 and TRBJ1-4; TRBD1 is a possible D gene (5 bases). The CDR3 covers 13 residues. Germline lookup yields CDR1 MGHRA and CDR2 YSYEKL. The V end lost 7 bases, the J end lost 7 bases, and 13 bases lay between the germline ends. CDR3 sequence (DNA): TGCGCCAGCACCGGGGGAGGAGGTGAAAAACTGTTTTTT. Its translation: CASTGGGGEKLFF.

This chain joins TRBV10-2 and TRBJ2-1; TRBD1 might be the D (6 bases). CDR1 and CDR2 from the germline V gene are WSHSY and SAAADI. The V and J ends lost 5 bases and 7 bases respectively, with 15 bases between them. The CDR3 length is 14 residues. In nucleotides, the CDR3 is TGCGCCAGCAGTCCACAGGGTAGTATGAATGAGCAGTTCTTC. Protein: CASSPQGSMNEQFF.

The chain uses TRBV21-1 and TRBJ2-3; TRBD1, as called in the table, went unchecked against the DNA. TRBV21-1 represents a pseudogene. The CDR3 is made up of 16 amino acids. This chain's CDR3 is CASSIPTGRMSDTQYF. In DNA form, the CDR3 reads TGTGCCAGCAGCATCCCGACAGGGCGTATGTCAGATACGCAGTATTTT.

The chain employs TRBV2 and TRBJ1-5, with a weak D call TRBD1 (5 bases). The CDR3 sequence is 15 residues long. The germline gives CDR1 SNHLY, CDR2 FYNNEI. V was clipped by 6 bases and J by 1 base, with 13 bases between them. For the CDR3, the DNA is TGTGCCAGCAGAGCCCGCCAGGGAAGCAATCAGCCCCAGCATTTT. Its protein product is CASRARQGSNQPQHF.

V and J are TRBV28 and TRBJ2-7, with a weak D call TRBD1 (5 bases). The CDR3 length is 14 residues. CDR1 and CDR2 (germline): MDHEN, SYDVKM. V lost 3 bases and J lost 0, with 9 bases in between. The CDR3: CASSFQTDSYEQYF. CDR3 bases: TGTGCCAGCAGTTTCCAGACAGACTCCTACGAGCAGTACTTC.

The chain couples TRBV2 to TRBJ2-1, with D maybe TRBD1 (6 bases). CDR1 and CDR2 from the germline V gene are SNHLY and FYNNEI. The CDR3 has 12 amino acids. Trimming removed 6 bases at V and 8 bases at J, with 11 bases between. The CDR3 sequence: CASSPNRDEQFF. The CDR3 DNA reads as TGTGCCAGCAGCCCTAACAGGGATGAGCAGTTCTTC. Complete variable domain (other parts from reference TRBV2 and TRBJ2-1): EPEVTQTPSHQVTQMGQEVILRCVPISNHLYFYWYRQILGQKVEFLVSFYNNEISEKSEIFDDQFSVERPDGSNFTLKIRSTKLEDSAMYFCASSPNRDEQFFGPGTRLTVL.

The chain links TRBV16 to TRBJ1-2, with TRBD1 matching over 8 bases. Unmatched junction bases numbered 9, after V lost 2 bases and J lost 4 bases. The CDR3 length is 16 residues. CDR1 is KGHSY and CDR2 is FQNENV in the germline V gene. The CDR3 sequence is CASSQSSGTGTYGYTF. The CDR3 nucleotides read TGTGCCAGCAGCCAAAGCAGTGGGACAGGTACCTATGGCTACACCTTC.

This chain joins TRBV19 and TRBJ1-2, with 7 bases identical to TRBD1. There are 15 residues in the CDR3. V shed 3 bases, J shed 3 bases, and the junction held 7 bases outside the gene matches. Germline CDR1 LNHDA, CDR2 SQIVND (reference sequence). CDR3: CASSMTGPLYYGYTF. For the CDR3, the DNA is TGTGCCAGTAGTATGACAGGGCCCCTCTACTATGGCTACACCTTC.

V and J are TRBV7-2 and TRBJ2-7, with 13 positions matching TRBD2. The CDR3 totals 15 residues. Per the germline V gene, CDR1 is SGHTA and CDR2 is FQGNSA. V lost 4 bases and J lost 4; bases outside the gene matches: 4. The CDR3 DNA is TGTGCCAGCAGCTCCACTAGCGGGGGGGCATACGAGCAGTACTTC. Translated: CASSSTSGGAYEQYF. The full variable domain, its missing parts supplied by reference TRBV7-2 and TRBJ2-7, is GAGVSQSPSNKVTEKGKDVELRCDPISGHTALYWYRQSLGQGLEFLIYFQGNSAPDKSGLPSDRFSAERTGGSVSTLTIQRTQQEDSAVYLCASSSTSGGAYEQYFGPGTRLTVT.

This clone was detected only once. This rearrangement joins TRBV10-2 to TRBJ1-1; no reliable D call. Germline lookup yields CDR1 WSHSY and CDR2 SAAADI. The CDR3 covers 14 residues. Trimming removed 10 bases at V and 4 bases at J, with 19 bases between. The CDR3 is CATRGYAGVTEAFF. CDR3 sequence (DNA): TGCGCCACCAGAGGGTACGCCGGGGTCACTGAAGCTTTCTTT.

V is TRBV11-1 and J is TRBJ2-2, with 10 bases matching TRBD2. Germline V gene data show CDR1 as SGHAT and CDR2 as FQDESV (reference sequence). The CDR3 length is 17 residues. After removal of 3 bases from V and 3 bases from J, the junction contained 7 bases not matched to a gene. The CDR3 DNA reads as TGTGCCAGCAGCTTCCCATTAGCGGGGGGCGACACCGGGGAGCTGTTTTTT. Amino acids: CASSFPLAGGDTGELFF.

The V and J genes are TRBV21-1 and TRBJ1-5; TRBD1, as called in the table, went unchecked against the DNA. TRBV21-1 is a listed pseudogene. This CDR3 is 17 amino acids long. As DNA, the CDR3 is TGTGCCAGCAGCAAAGTTGCTTACAGGTCGAGCAATCAGCCCCAGCATTTT. It yields the protein CASSKVAYRSSNQPQHF.

The chain combines TRBV2 with TRBJ2-4, with a possible D match to TRBD2 (5 bases). This CDR3 is built from 16 residues. Trimming took off 6 bases at V and 0 bases at J, with 15 bases between the two ends. The germline CDR1 and CDR2 sequences are SNHLY and FYNNEI. The CDR3: CASSPTIALAKNIQYF. In DNA form, the CDR3 reads TGTGCCAGCAGCCCGACGATAGCGCTAGCCAAAAACATTCAGTACTTC.

The chain uses TRBV15 and TRBJ2-3, with 9 bases matching TRBD1. This CDR3 region has 17 residues. With 3 bases clipped from V and 3 bases from J, the junction kept 10 bases outside the gene matches. From germline, CDR1 is LNHNV and CDR2 YYDKDF (reference sequence). The CDR3 is CATSSPRDRGGTDTQYF. CDR3 DNA: TGTGCCACCAGCAGCCCGCGAGACAGGGGGGGGACAGATACGCAGTATTTT.

The chain uses TRBV5-1 and TRBJ1-4, with TRBD1 matching 7 bases. Losses at the gene ends were 1 base for V and 4 bases for J; bases not matched to a gene: 10. Germline V gene lookup returns CDR1 SGHRS and CDR2 YFSETQ. This CDR3 has 17 residues. The CDR3 reads CASSLRTGDGGNEKLFF. The CDR3 bases are TGCGCCAGCAGCTTGAGAACAGGGGATGGAGGTAATGAAAAACTGTTTTTT.

The chain uses TRBV6-4 and TRBJ2-2; the match to TRBD1 covers 8 bases. Per the germline V gene, CDR1 is MRHNA and CDR2 is SNTAGT. CDR3 length: 15 amino acids. J was trimmed by 3 bases and V by 6 bases; bases with no gene match: 6. The CDR3 here is CASRAGGTDTGELFF. CDR3 nucleotide sequence: TGTGCCAGCAGGGCAGGGGGCACGGACACCGGGGAGCTGTTTTTT.

This clone is a singleton in its sample. This sequence joins TRBV27 and TRBJ2-7, with TRBD2 matching over 9 bases. This CDR3 has 16 amino acids. Germline V gene data show CDR1 as MNHEY and CDR2 as SMNVEV (reference sequence). V shed 2 bases and J 0 bases; nucleotides not matched to a gene: 5. The CDR3 DNA follows: TGTGCCAGCAGTTTACGTCTAGCGGGGACCTCCTACGAGCAGTACTTC. This encodes CASSLRLAGTSYEQYF.

The rearrangement uses TRBV6-1 and TRBJ2-3, with 8 bases identical to TRBD1. Trimming at V came to 4 bases and at J to 4 bases, leaving 4 bases not matched to a gene. Germline V gene sequence: CDR1 MNHNS, CDR2 SASEGT. CDR3 size: 14 residues. CDR3 nucleotide sequence: TGTGCCAGCAGTGGTGGACAGGGAGCAGATACGCAGTATTTT. Protein sequence: CASSGGQGADTQYF.

The chain couples TRBV4-1 to TRBJ1-5; 10 positions agree with TRBD1. The germline CDR1 and CDR2 sequences are MGHRA and YSYEKL. Trimming removed 1 base from V and 0 bases from J; junction bases left unmatched: 6. The CDR3 covers 18 residues. This chain's CDR3 is CASSQVGQGGYSNQPQHF. CDR3 nucleotide sequence: TGCGCCAGCAGCCAAGTCGGACAGGGGGGATATAGCAATCAGCCCCAGCATTTT.

V usage is TRBV7-9 and J usage is TRBJ2-2, with TRBD1 matching 8 bases. The trim removed 4 bases at V and 3 bases at J, leaving 7 bases unmatched. CDR1 is SEHNR, CDR2 FQNEAQ, per germline (reference sequence). The CDR3 is 16 amino acids. CDR3 sequence: CASSYGQGGHTGELFF. In DNA, the CDR3 is TGTGCCAGCAGCTACGGACAGGGAGGTCACACCGGGGAGCTGTTTTTT.

This chain links TRBV29-1 with TRBJ2-2; perhaps TRBD2 as D (6 bases). This CDR3 region has 13 residues. Trimming removed 3 bases from V and 4 bases from J, with 9 bases in between. Germline V lookup: CDR1 SQVTM, CDR2 ANQGSEA. The CDR3 DNA reads as TGCAGCGTTGAGCGGGGCGGCACCGGGGAGCTGTTTTTT. Protein: CSVERGGTGELFF.

J is TRBJ1-1 and V is TRBV7-8; unclear D gene. Germline V gene sequence: CDR1 SGHVS, CDR2 FQNEAQ. The CDR3 runs to 12 residues. Trimming pared 5 bases from V and 2 bases from J, leaving 6 bases between. DNA for the CDR3: TGTGCCAGCAGCCTCCTTAACACTGAAGCTTTCTTT. Its protein product is CASSLLNTEAFF. Combining the CDR3 with reference TRBV7-8 and TRBJ1-1 gives the whole variable domain GAGVSQSPRYKVAKRGQDVALRCDPISGHVSLFWYQQALGQGPEFLTYFQNEAQLDKSGLPSDRFFAERPEGSVSTLKIQRTQQEDSAVYLCASSLLNTEAFFGQGTRLTVV.

The chain couples TRBV11-1 to TRBJ2-3; 14 positions match TRBD2. V lost 5 bases to trimming and J lost 6 bases; unmatched junction nucleotides: 10. Germline CDR1 reads SGHAT; CDR2 reads FQDESV (reference sequence). The CDR3 is 17 residues long. This chain's CDR3 is CASSPVTSGGGFDTQYF. As DNA, the CDR3 is TGTGCCAGCAGCCCGGTGACTAGCGGGGGGGGATTTGATACGCAGTATTTT.

The chain carries TRBV5-6 and TRBJ2-2; D is unresolved. Deletions cut 2 bases from V and 4 bases from J, with 6 bases between. CDR1 is SGHDT, CDR2 YYEEEE, per germline. The CDR3 loop spans 13 amino acids. The CDR3 loop reads CASSFVPTGELFF. As DNA, the CDR3 is TGTGCCAGCAGCTTCGTCCCCACCGGGGAGCTGTTTTTT.